This T cell receptor beta chain came from a study of response to subunit inactivated influenza vaccine. The CDR3 runs to 15 residues. The J segment lost 10 bases and the V segment lost 3 bases, leaving 9 bases of the junction unmatched. In germline, CDR1 is ENHRY, CDR2 SYGVKD. TCRdb ran MiXCR on the RT-PCR reads and lists one entry per CDR3 protein. The top ten hold approximately 10% of the sample, which has more than 450,000 distinct CDR3 sequences, roughly 12% seen once. This clonotype was counted a few times. The sample was also reused in another study, on T cells expressing NK-cell markers. That work states: The authors made TCR beta cDNA libraries by 5'RACE template switching. This switching added a universal primer site and UMIs.

Sequenced material: PBMCs from blood, taken on the day of vaccination. The genes are TRBV10-3 and TRBJ2-1; 10 bases agree with TRBD2. This clonotype was obtained from a man in his fifties who received an inactivated influenza vaccine. CDR3 sequence (DNA): TGTGCCATCAGTGAACGAGAACTAGCGGGATCGGAGCAGTTCTTC. It specifies CAISERELAGSEQFF.